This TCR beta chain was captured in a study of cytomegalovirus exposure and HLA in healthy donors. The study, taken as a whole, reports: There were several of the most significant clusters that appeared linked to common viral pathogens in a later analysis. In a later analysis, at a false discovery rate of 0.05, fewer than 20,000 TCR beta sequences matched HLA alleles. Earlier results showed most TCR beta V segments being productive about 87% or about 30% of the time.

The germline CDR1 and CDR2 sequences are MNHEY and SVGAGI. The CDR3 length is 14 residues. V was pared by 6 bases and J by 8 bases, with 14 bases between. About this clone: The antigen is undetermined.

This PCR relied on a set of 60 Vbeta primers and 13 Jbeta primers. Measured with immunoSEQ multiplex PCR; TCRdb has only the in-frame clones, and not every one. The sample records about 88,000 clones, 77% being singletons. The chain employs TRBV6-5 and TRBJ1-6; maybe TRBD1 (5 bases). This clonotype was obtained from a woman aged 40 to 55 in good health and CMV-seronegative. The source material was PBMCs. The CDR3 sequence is CASRLRGRDSPLHF. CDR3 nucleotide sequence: TGTGCCAGCAGGCTGCGGGGACGTGATTCACCCCTCCACTTT.